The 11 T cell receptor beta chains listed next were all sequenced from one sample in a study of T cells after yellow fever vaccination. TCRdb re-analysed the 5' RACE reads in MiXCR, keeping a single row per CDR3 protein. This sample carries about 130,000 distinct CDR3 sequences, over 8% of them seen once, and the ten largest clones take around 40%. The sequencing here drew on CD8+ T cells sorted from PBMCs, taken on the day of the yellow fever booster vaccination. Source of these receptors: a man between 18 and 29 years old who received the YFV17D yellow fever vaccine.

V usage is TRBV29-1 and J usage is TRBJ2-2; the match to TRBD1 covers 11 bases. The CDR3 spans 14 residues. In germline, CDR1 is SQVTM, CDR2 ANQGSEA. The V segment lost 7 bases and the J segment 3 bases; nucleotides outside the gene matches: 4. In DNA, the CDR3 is TGCAGCGGCAGGACAGGGGGCTACACCGGGGAGCTGTTTTTT. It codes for CSGRTGGYTGELFF.

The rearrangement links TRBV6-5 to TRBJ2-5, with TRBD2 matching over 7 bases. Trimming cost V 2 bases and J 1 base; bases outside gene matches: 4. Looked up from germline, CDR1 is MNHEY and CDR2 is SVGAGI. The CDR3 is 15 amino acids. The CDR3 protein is CASSYMPGGQETQYF. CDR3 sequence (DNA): TGTGCCAGCAGTTACATGCCGGGGGGCCAAGAGACCCAGTACTTC.

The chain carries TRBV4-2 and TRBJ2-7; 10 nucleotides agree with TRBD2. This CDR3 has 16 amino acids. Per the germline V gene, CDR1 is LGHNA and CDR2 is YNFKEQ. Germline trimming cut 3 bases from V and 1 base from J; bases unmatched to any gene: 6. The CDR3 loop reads CASSHPGTSVSYEQYF. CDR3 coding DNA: TGTGCCAGCAGCCATCCCGGGACTAGCGTATCCTACGAGCAGTACTTC.

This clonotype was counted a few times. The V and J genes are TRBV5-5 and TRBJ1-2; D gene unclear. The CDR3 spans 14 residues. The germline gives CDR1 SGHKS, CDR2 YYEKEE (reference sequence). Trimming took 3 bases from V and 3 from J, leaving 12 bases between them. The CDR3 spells CASSSQGSYYGYTF. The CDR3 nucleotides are TGTGCCAGCAGCTCCCAAGGGAGTTACTATGGCTACACCTTC.

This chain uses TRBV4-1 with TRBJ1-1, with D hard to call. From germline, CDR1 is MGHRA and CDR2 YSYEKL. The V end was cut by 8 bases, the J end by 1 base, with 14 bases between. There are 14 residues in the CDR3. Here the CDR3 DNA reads TGCGCCAGCCTCCCTTACCCGGGGAACACTGAAGCTTTCTTT. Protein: CASLPYPGNTEAFF.

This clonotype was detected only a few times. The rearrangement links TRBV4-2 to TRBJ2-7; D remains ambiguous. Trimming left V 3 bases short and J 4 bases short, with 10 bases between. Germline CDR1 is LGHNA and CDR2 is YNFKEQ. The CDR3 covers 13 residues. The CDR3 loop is CASSQQREYEQYV. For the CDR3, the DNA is TGTGCCAGCAGCCAGCAAAGGGAATACGAGCAGTACGTC.

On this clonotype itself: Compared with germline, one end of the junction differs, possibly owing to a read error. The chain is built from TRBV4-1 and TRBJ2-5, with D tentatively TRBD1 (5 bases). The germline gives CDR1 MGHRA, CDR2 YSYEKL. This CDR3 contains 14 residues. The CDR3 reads CASSLGEGAETLYF. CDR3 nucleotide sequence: TGCGCCAGCAGCCTAGGGGAAGGGGCCGAGACCCTGTACTTC.

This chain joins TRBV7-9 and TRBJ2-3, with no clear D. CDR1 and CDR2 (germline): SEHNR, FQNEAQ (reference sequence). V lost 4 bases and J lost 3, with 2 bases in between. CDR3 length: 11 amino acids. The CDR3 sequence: CASSWTDTQYF. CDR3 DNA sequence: TGTGCCAGCAGCTGGACAGATACGCAGTATTTT.

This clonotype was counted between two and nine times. DNA for the CDR3: TGCAGTGCCGACAAATGGACTCTTCATGGAGATACGCAGTATTTT. This sequence encodes CSADKWTLHGDTQYF. The chain uses TRBV20-1 and TRBJ2-3; tentatively, D is TRBD2 (5 bases). The CDR3 length is 15 residues. Looked up from germline, CDR1 is DFQATT and CDR2 is SNEGSKA (reference sequence). V gave up 6 bases and J gave up 5 bases, with 21 bases separating them.

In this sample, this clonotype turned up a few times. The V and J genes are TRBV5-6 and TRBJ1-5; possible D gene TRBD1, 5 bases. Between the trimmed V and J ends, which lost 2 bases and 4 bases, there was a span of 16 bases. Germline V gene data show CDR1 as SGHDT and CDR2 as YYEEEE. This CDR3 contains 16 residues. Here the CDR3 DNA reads TGTGCCAGCAGCTTAGGCGGGGGTAGGGCTAATCAGCCCCAGCATTTT. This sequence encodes CASSLGGGRANQPQHF.

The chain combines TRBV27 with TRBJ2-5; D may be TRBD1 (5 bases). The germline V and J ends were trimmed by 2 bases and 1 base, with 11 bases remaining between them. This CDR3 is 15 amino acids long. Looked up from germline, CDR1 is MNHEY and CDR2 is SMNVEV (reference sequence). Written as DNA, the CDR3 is TGTGCCAGCAGTTTAGGGGCGCACACCCAAGAGACCCAGTACTTC. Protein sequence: CASSLGAHTQETQYF.